A single T cell receptor (beta chain) is shown here with its context. Its matching antigen is unknown. The data are from a study of cytomegalovirus exposure and HLA in healthy donors. Whole-study findings and limits: The authors judged a highly shared variant cluster likely a sequencing artifact.

The study ran its PCR with 60 Vbeta and 13 Jbeta primers. Some clones are missing from TCRdb's copy, which holds only in-frame ones; the method was immunoSEQ multiplex PCR. The table shows about 150,000 clones, with 60% to 80% occurring only once. CDR1 and CDR2 from the germline V gene are SNHLY and FYNNEI. The length of the CDR3 is 15 residues. The V segment lost 5 bases and the J segment 3 bases; nucleotides outside the gene matches: 6. Material: PBMCs. The chain couples TRBV2 to TRBJ1-1, with TRBD1 matching over 10 bases. The receptor comes from a man aged 30 to 39 in good health and CMV-seronegative. The CDR3 DNA sequence: TGTGCCAGCAGTTACCGGGACAGGGGCCACACTGAAGCTTTCTTT. This gives the protein CASSYRDRGHTEAFF. Filled out from reference TRBV2 and TRBJ1-1, the complete variable domain reads EPEVTQTPSHQVTQMGQEVILRCVPISNHLYFYWYRQILGQKVEFLVSFYNNEISEKSEIFDDQFSVERPDGSNFTLKIRSTKLEDSAMYFCASSYRDRGHTEAFFGQGTRLTVV.